The present TCR beta chain was sequenced within a study of beta chain features in type 1 diabetes. Of the isolated RNA, all was reverse transcribed, and so the sequenced material was expressed TCRB transcripts. Clones were sequenced by immunoSEQ multiplex PCR, and TCRdb holds only the in-frame ones, with some missing. Of around 150,000 clones listed, roughly 9% were seen once; the top ten hold about 0.75%. Study-level points and caveats: When Type 1 diabetes patients were examined, their TCRB CDR3s proved moderately but significantly shorter in all four CD4+ subsets.

This CDR3 spans 15 amino acids. The germline V and J ends were trimmed by 1 base and 1 base, with 9 bases remaining between them. From germline, CDR1 is SGHKS and CDR2 YYEKEE (reference sequence). The sample holds a few counts of this clone. Antigen specificity is unknown. The sequence was collected from a woman under 40 with type 1 diabetes. The sequencing input was central memory CD4+ T cells from blood. V gene TRBV5-5 combines with J gene TRBJ1-5; D gene ambiguous. In DNA, the CDR3 is TGTGCCAGCAGCTTGTGGGCACAGAGCAATCAGCCCCAGCATTTT. Translated, it gives CASSLWAQSNQPQHF. The full variable domain, rest sourced from reference TRBV5-5 and TRBJ1-5, is DAGVTQSPTHLIKTRGQQVTLRCSPISGHKSVSWYQQVLGQGPQFIFQYYEKEERGRGNFPDRFSARQFPNYSSELNVNALLLGDSALYLCASSLWAQSNQPQHFGDGTRLSIL.